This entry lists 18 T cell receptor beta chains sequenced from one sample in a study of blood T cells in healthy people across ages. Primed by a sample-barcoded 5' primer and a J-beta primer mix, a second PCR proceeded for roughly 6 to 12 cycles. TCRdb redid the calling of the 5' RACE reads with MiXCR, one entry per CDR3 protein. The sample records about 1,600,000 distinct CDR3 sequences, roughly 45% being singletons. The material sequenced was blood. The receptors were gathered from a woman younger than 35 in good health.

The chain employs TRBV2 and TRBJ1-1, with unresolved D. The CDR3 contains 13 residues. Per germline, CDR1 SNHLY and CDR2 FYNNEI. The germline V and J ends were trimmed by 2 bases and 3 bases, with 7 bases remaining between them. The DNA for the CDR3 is TGTGCCAGCAGTGAACCCACCTACACTGAAGCTTTCTTT. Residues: CASSEPTYTEAFF.

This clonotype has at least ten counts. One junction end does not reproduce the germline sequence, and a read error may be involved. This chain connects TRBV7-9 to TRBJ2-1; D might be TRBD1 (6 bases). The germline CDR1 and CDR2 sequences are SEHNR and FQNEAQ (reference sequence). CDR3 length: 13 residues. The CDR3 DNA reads TGTGCCAGCCGCTTAGCACAGGGTCCTGGGGAGTTCTTC. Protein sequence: CASRLAQGPGEFF.

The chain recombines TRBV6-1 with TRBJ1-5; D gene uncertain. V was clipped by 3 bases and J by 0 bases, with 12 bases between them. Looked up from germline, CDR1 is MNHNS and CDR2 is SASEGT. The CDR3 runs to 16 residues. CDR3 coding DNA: TGTGCCAGCAGTGACCCCCTGGGCGTTAGCAATCAGCCCCAGCATTTT. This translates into CASSDPLGVSNQPQHF.

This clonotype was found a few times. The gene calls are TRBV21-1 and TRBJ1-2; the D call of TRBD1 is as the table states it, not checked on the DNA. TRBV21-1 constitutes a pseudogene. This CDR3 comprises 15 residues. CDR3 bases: TGTGCCAGCAGCGCCCGGACAGGGTGGGACTATGGCTACACCTTC. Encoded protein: CASSARTGWDYGYTF.

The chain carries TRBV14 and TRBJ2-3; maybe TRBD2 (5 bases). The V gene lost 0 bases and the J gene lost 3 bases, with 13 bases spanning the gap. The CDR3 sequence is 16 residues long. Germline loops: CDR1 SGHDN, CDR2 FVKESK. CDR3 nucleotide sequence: TGTGCCAGCAGCCAAGATGGGCGACTACGGACAGATACGCAGTATTTT. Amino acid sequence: CASSQDGRLRTDTQYF.

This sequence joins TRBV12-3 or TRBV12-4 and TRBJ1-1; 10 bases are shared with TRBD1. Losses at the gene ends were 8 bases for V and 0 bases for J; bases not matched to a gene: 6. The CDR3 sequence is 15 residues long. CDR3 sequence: CASVRTGGMNTEAFF. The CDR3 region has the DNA TGTGCCAGCGTTAGGACAGGGGGTATGAACACTGAAGCTTTCTTT.

The CDR3 is CSVCQEIRAETQFF. The DNA for the CDR3 is TGCAGCGTTTGTCAAGAGATCCGTGCAGAGACCCAGTTCTTC. The chain links TRBV29-1 to TRBJ2-5; no clear D. The closer fit of TRBJ2-1 to the DNA end suggests the J call may be wrong. Germline CDR1 reads SQVTM; CDR2 reads ANQGSEA. The CDR3 is 14 residues long.

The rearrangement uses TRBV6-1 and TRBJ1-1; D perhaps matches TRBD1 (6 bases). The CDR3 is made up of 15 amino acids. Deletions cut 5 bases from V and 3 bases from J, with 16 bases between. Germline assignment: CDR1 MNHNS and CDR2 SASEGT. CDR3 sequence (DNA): TGTGCCAGCAGTCCATGGAGGGGGTTAGACACTGAAGCTTTCTTT. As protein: CASSPWRGLDTEAFF.

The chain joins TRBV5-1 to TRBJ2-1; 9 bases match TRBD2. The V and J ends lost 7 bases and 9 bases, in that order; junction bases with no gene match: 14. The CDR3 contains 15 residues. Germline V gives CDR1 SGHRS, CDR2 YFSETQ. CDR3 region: CASARRAGGGSEQFF. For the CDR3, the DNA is TGCGCCAGCGCTCGGCGAGCGGGGGGCGGTAGTGAGCAGTTCTTC.

The DNA of the CDR3 is TGTGCCAGCAGCGGGGGAAGTTCTCCTTACGAGCAGTACTTC. Its protein product is CASSGGSSPYEQYF. V usage is TRBV25-1 and J usage is TRBJ2-7, with D possibly being TRBD2 (6 bases). CDR1 is MGHDK and CDR2 is SYGVNS in the germline V gene. CDR3 length equals 14 residues. V dropped 6 bases and J dropped 4 bases, with 16 bases sitting between them.

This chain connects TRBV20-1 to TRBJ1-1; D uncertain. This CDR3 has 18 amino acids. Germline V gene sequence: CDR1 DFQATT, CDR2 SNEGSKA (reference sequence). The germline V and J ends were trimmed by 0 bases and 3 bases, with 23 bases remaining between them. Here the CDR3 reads CSARDYRGAEESHTEAFF. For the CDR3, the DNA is TGCAGTGCTAGAGATTATCGAGGAGCGGAGGAATCCCACACTGAAGCTTTCTTT.

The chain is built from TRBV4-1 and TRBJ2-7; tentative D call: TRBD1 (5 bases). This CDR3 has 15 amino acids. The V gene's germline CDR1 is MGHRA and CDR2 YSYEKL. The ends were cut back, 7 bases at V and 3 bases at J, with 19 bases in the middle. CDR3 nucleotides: TGCGCCAGCACCCGAGCCCTACAGGCCTACTACGAGCAGTACTTC. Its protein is CASTRALQAYYEQYF.

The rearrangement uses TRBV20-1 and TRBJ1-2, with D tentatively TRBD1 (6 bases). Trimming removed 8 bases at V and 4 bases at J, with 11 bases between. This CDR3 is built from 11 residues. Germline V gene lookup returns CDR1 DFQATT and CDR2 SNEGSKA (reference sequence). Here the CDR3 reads CSTGMSYGYTF. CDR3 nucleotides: TGCAGTACAGGGATGAGCTATGGCTACACCTTC.

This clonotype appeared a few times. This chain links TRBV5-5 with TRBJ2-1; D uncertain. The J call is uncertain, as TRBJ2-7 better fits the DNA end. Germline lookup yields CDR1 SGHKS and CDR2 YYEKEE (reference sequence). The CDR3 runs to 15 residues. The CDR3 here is CASSLATGSLNEQYF. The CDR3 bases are TGTGCCAGCAGCTTGGCAACGGGTAGTTTGAATGAGCAGTACTTC.

CDR3 residues: CSARDSGAATEAFF. The CDR3 DNA is TGCAGTGCTAGGGACTCAGGGGCGGCCACTGAAGCTTTCTTT. J is TRBJ1-1 and V is TRBV20-1, with a tentative D call TRBD1 (6 bases). The CDR3 sequence is 14 residues long. CDR1 DFQATT and CDR2 SNEGSKA come from the germline V gene (reference sequence). V lost 3 bases and J 4 bases, leaving 15 bases between the germline ends.

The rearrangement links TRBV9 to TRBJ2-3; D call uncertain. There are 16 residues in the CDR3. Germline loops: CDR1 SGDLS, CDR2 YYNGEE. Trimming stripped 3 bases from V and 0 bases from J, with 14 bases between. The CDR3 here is CASSGAILPSTDTQYF. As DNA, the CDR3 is TGTGCCAGCAGCGGAGCCATACTACCTAGCACAGATACGCAGTATTTT.

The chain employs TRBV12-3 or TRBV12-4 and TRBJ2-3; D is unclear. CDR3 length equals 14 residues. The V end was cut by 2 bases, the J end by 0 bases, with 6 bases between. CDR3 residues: CASSLMVSTDTQYF. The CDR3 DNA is TGTGCCAGCAGTTTAATGGTGAGCACAGATACGCAGTATTTT.

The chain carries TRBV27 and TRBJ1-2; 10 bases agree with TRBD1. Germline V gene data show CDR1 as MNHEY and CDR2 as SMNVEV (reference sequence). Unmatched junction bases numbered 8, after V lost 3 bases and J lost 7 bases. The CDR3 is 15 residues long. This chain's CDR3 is CASSFGTGEVRGYTF. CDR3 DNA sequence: TGTGCCAGCAGTTTTGGGACAGGGGAAGTTCGTGGCTACACCTTC.